Listed below are T cell receptor beta chains from one sample, sequenced in a study of cytomegalovirus exposure and HLA in healthy donors. The assay was immunoSEQ multiplex PCR, and TCRdb's table has in-frame clones only and misses some. The sample shows some 170,000 clones, roughly 89% of them seen only once. Sequencing used PBMCs. These receptors were taken from a woman aged 25 to 39 in good health and CMV-seronegative. Both conserved end residues are trimmed from each CDR3. A D gene is named only where the DNA matches it firmly.

cdr3_aa d_call j_call v_call
ASRTTGVEQY TRBD1 TRBJ2-7 TRBV7-9
AVTKGEKLF - TRBJ1-4 TRBV7-7
ASSLTSVRSYNEQF TRBD2 TRBJ2-1 TRBV5-1
ASSDTRNSNNEQF - TRBJ2-1 TRBV7-7
ASSPRNLQGNYGYT - TRBJ1-2 TRBV18
ASSIQGYNQPQH - TRBJ1-5 TRBV19
ASSADRTGENYGYT TRBD1 TRBJ1-2 TRBV5-1
ASSVLPTGYEQY - TRBJ2-7 TRBV6-1
ASRRQPRGEAF - TRBJ1-1 TRBV10-2
ASSLGTGAETQY TRBD1 TRBJ2-5 TRBV27
ASSPDRGGGYT TRBD1 TRBJ1-2 TRBV6-6
ASSTGDEQY TRBD1 TRBJ2-7 TRBV18
ASSQDFSSGGPWDTQY TRBD2 TRBJ2-3 TRBV4-1
ASSLARTGGTGELF TRBD1 TRBJ2-2 TRBV5-1
ASSHPPPGEVLNTEAF - TRBJ1-1 TRBV4-1
AWSRSYGYT - TRBJ1-2 TRBV30
ASSFTDYRGYEQY - TRBJ2-7 TRBV6-6
ASSQDSTDPYYGYT - TRBJ1-2 TRBV4-3
ASSLSWESYEQY - TRBJ2-7 TRBV5-4
ASSLGQPIMGHGNTEAF TRBD1 TRBJ1-1 TRBV5-1
ASSLSGSGKLF - TRBJ1-4 TRBV27
ASSFNWSVRGPPGYT - TRBJ1-2 TRBV5-1
ASSCLRGHRSPLH - TRBJ1-6 TRBV6-9
ASKVAGVETQY TRBD2 TRBJ2-5 TRBV25-1
ASSYSGQGLSEQY TRBD1 TRBJ2-7 TRBV6-5
ASSGHPNTEAF - TRBJ1-1 TRBV5-6
AWKPYISGNTIY - TRBJ1-3 TRBV30
ASSQDLVAGKETQY - TRBJ2-5 TRBV4-1
ASTINTGVNSYEQY TRBD1 TRBJ2-7 TRBV2
ASSRDTQGYEQY - TRBJ2-7 TRBV6-5
ASSYEGNEKLF - TRBJ1-4 TRBV6-5
ASSPTGNSNQPQH - TRBJ1-5 TRBV6-5
ASSFPRDRANTEAF TRBD1 TRBJ1-1 TRBV5-6
ALGDHSSYNEQF - TRBJ2-1 TRBV6-1
ATGRQSSNQPQH - TRBJ1-5 TRBV15
ASSLSTTGELF - TRBJ2-2 TRBV27
AINSGINQPQH - TRBJ1-5 TRBV10-3
ASRVPGQGAGGNQPQH TRBD1 TRBJ1-5 TRBV5-4
ASRSTGDYGYT TRBD1 TRBJ1-2 TRBV6-5
ASSHSPSGGFGELF TRBD2 TRBJ2-2 TRBV7-9
ASSLYRGHEQF - TRBJ2-1 TRBV11-2